Listed here are 17 T cell receptor beta chains from one sample, sequenced in a study of shared clonotypes between healthy human individuals. Using immunoSEQ multiplex PCR, the repertoire was profiled, and TCRdb retains in-frame clones only, with some absent. This repertoire shows roughly 2 million clones, approximately 94% found once; its top ten account for 0.85% to 1.3%. Naive CD8 cells lacked CD45RO and underwent positive selection for CCR7, leaving out terminally differentiated effector memory CD45RA+ cells. Material: naive CD8+ T cells sorted from blood. Receptors were obtained from a man aged 18-30 years in good health.

The chain employs TRBV25-1 and TRBJ1-2; 9 bases align to TRBD1. The CDR3 is 14 amino acids. The ends lost 3 bases at V and 6 bases at J; junction bases unmatched: 5. Germline V gene lookup returns CDR1 MGHDK and CDR2 SYGVNS. CDR3 sequence: CASSDIGTGNGYTF. In nucleotides, the CDR3 is TGTGCCAGCAGTGACATTGGGACAGGGAATGGCTACACCTTC.

Note on this clone: A junction boundary mismatches the germline segment, possibly from a read error. This chain connects TRBV7-7 to TRBJ2-7; tentative D call: TRBD1 (5 bases). Germline V lookup: CDR1 SSHAT, CDR2 FNYEAQ (reference sequence). There are 14 residues in the CDR3. The CDR3 nucleotides read TGTGCTAGCAGCTTATCCCCAGGGTCCTACGAGCAGTACTTC. As protein: CASSLSPGSYEQYF.

The V and J genes are TRBV6-1 and TRBJ2-2; weak D call: TRBD2 (5 bases). The germline CDR1 and CDR2 sequences are MNHNS and SASEGT. The V end was cut by 2 bases, the J end by 5 bases, with 12 bases between. CDR3 length: 15 amino acids. For the CDR3, the DNA is TGTGCCAGCAGTGAATCGGGGTTCGGAACCGGGGAGCTGTTTTTT. Translated: CASSESGFGTGELFF.

For this clone: Other nucleotide sequences from this sample produce the same CDR3. The gene calls are TRBV27 and TRBJ1-5; D might be TRBD1 (5 bases). Germline V gives CDR1 MNHEY, CDR2 SMNVEV (reference sequence). The CDR3 spans 14 residues. V was pared by 4 bases and J by 1 base, with 8 bases between. CDR3 protein: CASSYRDSNQPQHF. CDR3 bases: TGTGCCAGCAGTTACCGGGACAGCAATCAGCCCCAGCATTTT.

The rearrangement links TRBV28 to TRBJ1-1, with no clear D. Germline V gene sequence: CDR1 MDHEN, CDR2 SYDVKM. The V and J ends lost 7 bases and 2 bases respectively, with 14 bases between them. CDR3 size: 14 residues. The CDR3 coding sequence is TGTGCCAGCACCCCCCCCGCGGGCAACACTGAAGCTTTCTTT. Translating gives CASTPPAGNTEAFF. The complete variable domain, with remaining parts taken from reference TRBV28 and TRBJ1-1, reads DVKVTQSSRYLVKRTGEKVFLECVQDMDHENMFWYRQDPGLGLRLIYFSYDVKMKEKGDIPEGYSVSREKKERFSLILESASTNQTSMYLCASTPPAGNTEAFFGQGTRLTVV.

The chain joins TRBV15 to TRBJ2-7, with D maybe TRBD1 (6 bases). Germline lookup yields CDR1 LNHNV and CDR2 YYDKDF (reference sequence). This CDR3 has 17 amino acids. V was cut by 0 bases and J by 3 bases, with 18 bases left in between. For the CDR3, the DNA is TGTGCCACCAGCAGAGAAACTCAGGGGATCGGTTTCTACGAGCAGTACTTC. Amino acids: CATSRETQGIGFYEQYF.

The rearrangement links TRBV19 to TRBJ2-7; 11 positions agree with TRBD2. This CDR3 region has 15 residues. Germline CDR1 and CDR2: LNHDA and SQIVND (reference sequence). V trimming: 4 bases; J trimming: 2 bases; junction bases outside the gene matches: 4. Here the CDR3 DNA reads TGTGCCAGTAGTACCGGGACTAGCGGTCCCTACGAGCAGTACTTC. Protein: CASSTGTSGPYEQYF.

This rearrangement joins TRBV4-1 to TRBJ2-1; 8 positions match TRBD2. V dropped 0 bases and J dropped 4; count of bases not matched to a gene: 2. The V gene's germline CDR1 is MGHRA and CDR2 YSYEKL. The CDR3 length is 15 residues. The CDR3 bases are TGCGCCAGCAGCCAAGATGCGGGAGGATACAATGAGCAGTTCTTC. Translated, it gives CASSQDAGGYNEQFF.

The chain links TRBV2 to TRBJ1-3; possibly TRBD1 for D (5 bases). Germline V gene sequence: CDR1 SNHLY, CDR2 FYNNEI. V lost 7 bases and J 1 base, leaving 8 bases between the germline ends. The CDR3 sequence is 13 residues long. CDR3 region: CASTRQSGNTIYF. The CDR3 coding sequence is TGTGCCAGCACCAGACAGTCTGGAAACACCATATATTTT.

The V and J genes are TRBV27 and TRBJ2-3, with 9 positions matching TRBD1. This CDR3 has 14 amino acids. Trimming removed 5 bases from V and 4 bases from J; junction bases left unmatched: 4. Germline V gene lookup returns CDR1 MNHEY and CDR2 SMNVEV (reference sequence). The CDR3 protein is CASSRGQGSDTQYF. CDR3 DNA: TGTGCCAGCAGTAGGGGACAGGGATCAGATACGCAGTATTTT.

V gene TRBV21-1 combines with J gene TRBJ1-5. TRBV21-1 is marked as a pseudogene. The CDR3 contains 20 residues. The CDR3 nucleotides read TGTGCCAGCAGCAAAGATGGGAAGGCCCTTTTTTCTTATAGCAATCAGCCCCAGCATTTT. It codes for CASSKDGKALFSYSNQPQHF.

The J gene is TRBJ1-6, the V gene TRBV28; 7 nucleotides agree with TRBD1. The CDR3 sequence is 14 residues long. Per germline, CDR1 MDHEN and CDR2 SYDVKM. J was trimmed by 4 bases and V by 9 bases; bases with no gene match: 6. The CDR3 is CASRPGQYNSPLHF. CDR3 DNA: TGTGCCAGTAGACCGGGACAGTATAATTCACCCCTCCACTTT.

The chain couples TRBV19 to TRBJ1-2; D ambiguous. Trimming took off 0 bases at V and 4 bases at J, with 21 bases between the two ends. The germline CDR1 and CDR2 sequences are LNHDA and SQIVND (reference sequence). The CDR3 has 18 residues. The CDR3 reads CASSIEEIGRSGSYGYTF. The CDR3 DNA reads as TGTGCCAGTAGTATAGAGGAAATCGGCAGGTCGGGGAGCTATGGCTACACCTTC.

This chain connects TRBV4-1 to TRBJ1-4; unclear D gene. In germline, CDR1 is MGHRA, CDR2 YSYEKL. The CDR3 is 16 amino acids. V was clipped by 0 bases and J by 7 bases, with 15 bases between them. CDR3 protein: CASSQDRAPAGEKLFF. The CDR3 nucleotides are TGCGCCAGCAGCCAAGATCGGGCCCCGGCTGGTGAAAAACTGTTTTTT.

The V and J genes are TRBV6-1 and TRBJ2-1; D might be TRBD2 (6 bases). This CDR3 has 15 residues. Trimming took 4 bases from V and 0 from J, leaving 10 bases between them. Looked up from germline, CDR1 is MNHNS and CDR2 is SASEGT. The CDR3: CASSALASSYNEQFF. CDR3 nucleotide sequence: TGTGCCAGCAGTGCGCTAGCGTCCTCCTACAATGAGCAGTTCTTC.

This clone was seen a single time. The V gene is TRBV5-6, the J gene TRBJ1-5, with D perhaps TRBD1 (5 bases). The V and J ends lost 4 bases and 6 bases respectively, with 14 bases between them. The CDR3 extends over 14 amino acids. Per the germline V gene, CDR1 is SGHDT and CDR2 is YYEEEE. The CDR3 loop reads CASSAGWGSQPQHF. CDR3 sequence (DNA): TGTGCCAGCAGCGCAGGGTGGGGAAGTCAGCCCCAGCATTTT.

The V call is TRBV7-6, the J call TRBJ2-7; no clear D gene. This CDR3 spans 14 amino acids. The ends were cut back, 1 base at V and 5 bases at J, with 12 bases in the middle. The V gene's germline CDR1 is SGHVS and CDR2 FNYEAQ. CDR3 nucleotides: TGTGCCAGCAGCTTAGGAGCAGGACGGGACGAGCAGTACTTC. Its translation is CASSLGAGRDEQYF.